These 27 T cell receptor beta chains share one sample of origin, sequenced in a study of radiotherapy plus CTLA-4 blockade in lung cancer. Clones were read by immunoSEQ multiplex PCR, and TCRdb kept only the in-frame ones, dropping some. The sample shows tens of thousands of clones, approximately 84% of them seen only once. The sequences come from peripheral blood, collected from a patient treated with radiotherapy plus ipilimumab. The receptor source for this set is a human donor with non-small cell lung cancer whose response to radiotherapy plus ipilimumab could not be evaluated.

This clone was detected only once. This chain links TRBV7-2 with TRBJ2-7; 12 nucleotides align to TRBD2. V was clipped by 0 bases and J by 12 bases; unmatched bases: 12. This CDR3 contains 16 residues. Per germline, CDR1 SGHTA and CDR2 FQGNSA. CDR3 loop: CASSLAHGTSGWYAYF. As DNA, the CDR3 is TGTGCCAGCAGCTTAGCCCACGGGACTAGCGGGTGGTATGCGTACTTC. Supplemented by reference TRBV7-2 and TRBJ2-7, the full variable domain reads GAGVSQSPSNKVTEKGKDVELRCDPISGHTALYWYRQSLGQGLEFLIYFQGNSAPDKSGLPSDRFSAERTGGSVSTLTIQRTQQEDSAVYLCASSLAHGTSGWYAYFGPGTRLTVT.

The rearrangement uses TRBV28 and TRBJ1-5; 8 bases fit TRBD1. The length of the CDR3 is 13 residues. With 8 bases clipped from V and 7 bases from J, the junction kept 7 bases outside the gene matches. Germline loops: CDR1 MDHEN, CDR2 SYDVKM. As DNA, the CDR3 is TGTGCCAGCGGTGGACAGGGTATGCAGCCCCAGCATTTT. Its translation is CASGGQGMQPQHF.

This clone has only one observation. J is TRBJ2-7 and V is TRBV28, with 8 bases matching TRBD1. Per the germline V gene, CDR1 is MDHEN and CDR2 is SYDVKM. This CDR3 comprises 15 residues. The trim removed 8 bases at V and 6 bases at J, leaving 15 bases unmatched. In DNA form, the CDR3 reads TGTGCCAGCGGACGCATCAGGGGGCTAAGCTCCGAGCAGTACTTC. This encodes CASGRIRGLSSEQYF.

The chain couples TRBV27 to TRBJ2-5; D perhaps matches TRBD1 (6 bases). The DNA end lines up better with TRBJ2-7; the J call may be wrong. Germline values: CDR1 MNHEY, CDR2 SMNVEV (reference sequence). This CDR3 is built from 13 residues. CDR3 DNA: TGTGCCAGCAGTTTGGGACACTCCTACGAGCAGTACTTC. It encodes CASSLGHSYEQYF.

The chain joins TRBV5-1 to TRBJ1-1; tentative D call: TRBD1 (6 bases). The length of the CDR3 is 13 residues. V was clipped by 4 bases and J by 10 bases, with 17 bases between them. The germline V gene has CDR1 SGHRS and CDR2 YFSETQ. CDR3: CASSRVSGEGAFF. In DNA form, the CDR3 reads TGCGCCAGCAGCCGAGTATCAGGGGAGGGAGCTTTCTTT.

The chain links TRBV4-2 to TRBJ2-7; 7 positions agree with TRBD2. CDR1 is LGHNA, CDR2 YNFKEQ, per germline. CDR3 length equals 16 residues. With 4 bases clipped from V and 4 bases from J, the junction kept 13 bases outside the gene matches. The CDR3 loop reads CASSLTSREVEYEQYF. CDR3 DNA: TGTGCCAGCAGCCTCACGTCACGGGAGGTTGAATACGAGCAGTACTTC.

The rearrangement joins TRBV7-9 to TRBJ2-6, with TRBD1 identical over 9 bases. This CDR3 spans 17 amino acids. Germline CDR1 and CDR2: SEHNR and FQNEAQ (reference sequence). With V trimmed by 4 bases and J by 3 bases, 7 bases remained unmatched. The CDR3 here is CASSSRDREDGANVLTF. CDR3 DNA sequence: TGTGCCAGCAGCTCCCGGGACAGGGAGGATGGGGCCAACGTCCTGACTTTC.

V and J are TRBV25-1 and TRBJ1-5; 7 bases align to TRBD1. With 3 bases clipped from V and 1 base from J, the junction kept 3 bases outside the gene matches. CDR3 length: 15 amino acids. Looked up from germline, CDR1 is MGHDK and CDR2 is SYGVNS. CDR3 sequence (DNA): TGTGCCAGCAGTGAGTCAGGGGGAAGCAATCAGCCCCAGCATTTT. Translated: CASSESGGSNQPQHF.

The chain combines TRBV30 with TRBJ2-7; TRBD1 agrees at 8 bases. Germline assignment: CDR1 GTSNPN and CDR2 SVGIG (reference sequence). The CDR3 totals 13 residues. Trimming removed 2 bases from V and 3 bases from J; junction bases left unmatched: 3. The CDR3 sequence: CAWSRTGGYEQYF. The CDR3 DNA reads TGTGCCTGGAGTAGAACAGGGGGCTACGAGCAGTACTTC.

The chain uses TRBV19 and TRBJ1-2; no clear D. Germline V gene data show CDR1 as LNHDA and CDR2 as SQIVND (reference sequence). This CDR3 spans 14 amino acids. V lost 4 bases and J 5 bases, leaving 14 bases between the germline ends. The CDR3 nucleotides read TGTGCCAGTAGTAGTCCCTCCAGGCTATATGGCTACACCTTC. The encoded protein is CASSSPSRLYGYTF.

The chain uses TRBV11-2 and TRBJ2-7, with D possibly TRBD1 on 5 matching bases. Germline V CDR1 and CDR2: SGHAT, FQNNGV. V dropped 5 bases and J dropped 3 bases, with 14 bases sitting between them. The CDR3 is 14 amino acids. This CDR3 is CASSARQSFYEQYF. CDR3 DNA: TGTGCCAGCAGCGCCAGACAGAGCTTCTACGAGCAGTACTTC.

The gene calls are TRBV5-6 and TRBJ2-1; 10 bases fit TRBD2. This CDR3 region has 17 residues. The germline gives CDR1 SGHDT, CDR2 YYEEEE. The V segment lost 3 bases and the J segment 4 bases; nucleotides outside the gene matches: 10. The CDR3 loop reads CASSSLELAGIYNEQFF. The DNA for the CDR3 is TGTGCCAGCAGCTCCCTAGAACTAGCGGGGATTTACAATGAGCAGTTCTTC.

Of note for this clone: Germline is not matched at one junction end, which may reflect a read error. The J gene is TRBJ2-7, the V gene TRBV7-9; 9 positions match TRBD2. Per the germline V gene, CDR1 is SEHNR and CDR2 is FQNEAQ (reference sequence). The length of the CDR3 is 10 residues. Here the CDR3 reads CASSLGGRAF. The CDR3 DNA follows: TGTGCCAGCAGCTTGGGCGGGAGGGCCTTC.

The chain employs TRBV9 and TRBJ2-7; 9 nucleotides match TRBD1. The CDR3 consists of 14 residues. The trim removed 1 base at V and 6 bases at J, leaving 5 bases unmatched. Germline V gene lookup returns CDR1 SGDLS and CDR2 YYNGEE. CDR3 sequence (DNA): TGTGCCAGCAGCGTATACGGGACAGGGATCGAGCAGTACTTC. It specifies CASSVYGTGIEQYF.

The rearrangement joins TRBV2 to TRBJ2-5, with D perhaps matching TRBD2 (5 bases). Trimming pared 7 bases from V and 4 bases from J, leaving 25 bases between. Germline loops: CDR1 SNHLY, CDR2 FYNNEI. The CDR3 is made up of 17 amino acids. CDR3 nucleotide sequence: TGTGCCAGCAATTTCCGGGAACACGTTATTGTGGGAGAGACCCAGTACTTC. Protein sequence: CASNFREHVIVGETQYF.

The chain uses TRBV7-3 and TRBJ2-3; TRBD2 matches at 7 bases. The trim removed 3 bases at V and 4 bases at J, leaving 4 bases unmatched. The CDR3 is made up of 14 amino acids. Germline CDR1 SGHTA, CDR2 FQGTGA. The CDR3 loop reads CASSLGGSADTQYF. The CDR3 DNA is TGTGCCAGCAGCTTGGGCGGGAGTGCAGATACGCAGTATTTT.

This chain connects TRBV5-1 to TRBJ1-2, with 7 bases identical to TRBD1. V dropped 0 bases and J dropped 8; count of bases not matched to a gene: 4. The CDR3 extends over 13 amino acids. Germline CDR1 SGHRS, CDR2 YFSETQ. The CDR3 nucleotides read TGCGCCAGCAGCTTGGCCCAGGGGGAAGGCTACACCTTC. Its protein is CASSLAQGEGYTF.

The V and J genes are TRBV19 and TRBJ2-1; D is ambiguous. Germline lookup yields CDR1 LNHDA and CDR2 SQIVND (reference sequence). Trimming removed 2 bases at V and 9 bases at J, with 14 bases between. The CDR3 sequence is 14 residues long. The CDR3 bases are TGTGCCAGTAGTATATCAGGTGGTGTAAGTGAGCAGTTCTTC. Its translation is CASSISGGVSEQFF.

This CDR3 is CASRTGENEQYF. DNA of the CDR3: TGTGCCAGCAGAACCGGGGAAAACGAGCAGTACTTC. The chain employs TRBV7-9 and TRBJ2-7; TRBD2 is a possible D gene (5 bases). Trimming cost V 6 bases and J 5 bases, with 11 bases left between them. Germline V CDR1 and CDR2: SEHNR, FQNEAQ (reference sequence). CDR3 length equals 12 residues.

CDR3 sequence: CSVGRTGADEQFF. The CDR3 coding sequence is TGCAGCGTTGGTCGGACAGGGGCAGATGAGCAGTTCTTC. V is TRBV29-1 and J is TRBJ2-1; 9 bases agree with TRBD1. Germline CDR1 reads SQVTM; CDR2 reads ANQGSEA. CDR3 size: 13 residues. V shed 4 bases and J 8 bases; nucleotides not matched to a gene: 6.

This clone was recorded a few times. The V call is TRBV7-9, the J call TRBJ1-1; D remains unclear. Germline V CDR1 and CDR2: SEHNR, FQNEAQ (reference sequence). Deletions cut 6 bases from V and 8 bases from J, with 13 bases between. This CDR3 region has 12 residues. DNA of the CDR3: TGTGCCAGCAGTCCTACAATACAGGAAGCTTTCTTT. Protein: CASSPTIQEAFF.

The genes are TRBV18 and TRBJ2-3; 9 bases align to TRBD1. Germline lookup yields CDR1 KGHSH and CDR2 LQKENI. CDR3 length: 17 residues. The J segment lost 0 bases and the V segment lost 6 bases, leaving 10 bases of the junction unmatched. The CDR3 reads CASSLLSGTGSTDTQYF. In DNA form, the CDR3 reads TGTGCCAGCTCCCTTCTCTCCGGGACAGGGAGCACAGATACGCAGTATTTT.

This CDR3 is CASSLSPLTDTQYF. The CDR3 DNA reads as TGTGCCAGCAGCTTAAGTCCACTTACAGATACGCAGTATTTT. The V call is TRBV11-2, the J call TRBJ2-3; D call uncertain. V shed 2 bases and J shed 3 bases, with 9 bases lying between them. CDR3 length equals 14 residues. Germline V CDR1 and CDR2: SGHAT, FQNNGV.

The rearrangement links TRBV5-8 to TRBJ2-7, with a weak D call TRBD1 (6 bases). The length of the CDR3 is 15 residues. The germline CDR1 and CDR2 sequences are SGHTS and YDEGEE. Trimming cost V 2 bases and J 2 bases, with 14 bases left between them. The CDR3 region is CASSFHPGATYEQYF. Written as DNA, the CDR3 is TGTGCCAGCAGCTTTCATCCAGGGGCTACCTACGAGCAGTACTTC. Supplemented by reference TRBV5-8 and TRBJ2-7, the full variable domain reads EAGVTQSPTHLIKTRGQQATLRCSPISGHTSVYWYQQALGLGLQFLLWYDEGEERNRGNFPPRFSGRQFPNYSSELNVNALELEDSALYLCASSFHPGATYEQYFGPGTRLTVT.

The chain carries TRBV6-4 and TRBJ1-1; 7 bases are a match to TRBD1. Germline assignment: CDR1 MRHNA and CDR2 SNTAGT. After removal of 6 bases from V and 4 bases from J, the junction contained 11 bases not matched to a gene. There are 15 residues in the CDR3. Written as DNA, the CDR3 is TGTGCCAGCAGCCCCACGCCTACAGGGGCCACTGAAGCTTTCTTT. Amino acids: CASSPTPTGATEAFF.

The genes are TRBV7-2 and TRBJ2-7; 8 bases are a match to TRBD1. The CDR3 is made up of 14 amino acids. Looked up from germline, CDR1 is SGHTA and CDR2 is FQGNSA. V lost 4 bases, J lost 2 bases, and 4 bases stayed unmatched. CDR3 protein: CASSWGQVTYEQYF. For the CDR3, the DNA is TGTGCCAGCAGCTGGGGACAGGTAACCTACGAGCAGTACTTC.

This rearrangement joins TRBV28 to TRBJ1-2; tentative D call: TRBD1 (5 bases). The CDR3 is 15 amino acids. The V end was cut by 5 bases, the J end by 4 bases, with 17 bases between. Per germline, CDR1 MDHEN and CDR2 SYDVKM. The DNA for the CDR3 is TGTGCCAGCAGTGCCCAGGGTGGCTGGTTCTATGGCTACACCTTC. Translation: CASSAQGGWFYGYTF.